The source of this T cell receptor (beta chain) is a study of shared clonotypes between healthy human individuals (dated by TCRdb to the early 2020s). Study-level background: A couple of women and a few men aged 18 to 49 years were included in the cohort. For each donor, CD4 naive and CD4 memory were each run on three plates, CD8 naive on two plates, and CD8 memory on one plate. Blood TCR repertoires of about 5 healthy adults were deeply sequenced to estimate repertoire size and the extent of clonotype sharing between individuals. To increase sequencing depth and limit assay-specific biases, TCR repertoire library preparation and sequencing were carried out by different laboratories using diverse techniques. Between about 0.8 and 9.5 billion PBMCs per donor were obtained by leukapheresis.

CD8 naive samples were obtained by positive selection for CCR7 among CD45RO-negative cells, yielding a CD45RA+CCR7+ population from which TemRA cells were excluded. Donors were healthy HIV-negative adults with no recently reported acute infections or vaccinations. Every donor was a Caucasian adult living in Nashville, Tennessee, USA. After blood collection by leukapheresis, PBMCs were isolated using Ficoll-Histopaque density gradient centrifugation and then cryopreserved in the vapor phase of liquid nitrogen. Analytical flow cytometry was used to check the purity and quantity of every magnetically sorted T cell population. Genomic DNA was isolated from every sorted fraction and measured by UV absorbance on a Nanodrop 2000c. V is clipped by 2 bases and J by 6 bases, and the sequence between their germline boundaries is 23 bases long. Including the terminal cysteine and phenylalanine, the CDR3 comprises 17 residues. The DNA shown is the 51-base CDR3, in frame from base 1. Sequences MNHEY (CDR1) and SMNVEV (CDR2) are obtained from the germline V gene (reference sequence).

Regarding this clone: Its antigen is not yet known. Per-base qualities were not stored, and no clone one base away is much larger.

Using the deep immunoSEQ assay, TCR CDR3 regions were amplified from genomic DNA by multiplex PCR. Extracted genomic DNA from each cell subset was distributed evenly across all wells of several immunoSEQ 96-well plates, and each plate was treated as a replicate. For sorted subsets, each replicate PCR was loaded with roughly 190 ng genomic DNA, equivalent to about 30,000 T cell genomes. Purified libraries were quantified with a Qubit 3.0 fluorometer, sized on a Bioanalyzer 2100, and re-quantified with the KAPA Library Quantification kit. Every immunoSEQ 96-well plate was sequenced on a dedicated single-read 150-cycle Illumina NextSeq 550 flow cell. Per the source publication's procedure: Because only junctional sequences without quality scores were contained in the immunoSEQ output, filtering matching that applied to full-length reads could not be performed. Sequences were annotated with PyIR, a Python wrapper for IgBLAST v1.9, using IMGT germline references to assign V/J genes and CDR3. Any read was removed if the V/J assignment was weak (E-value above 1e-6), the CDR3 was missing, or the read contained stop codons, out-of-frame junctions, or ambiguous translated residues. V3J clonotypes were defined by identical inferred V gene, J gene, and CDR3 amino acid sequence. To compute the percentage overlap between repertoires, the number of shared unique clonotypes was divided by the size of the smaller repertoire. Repertoire richness was assessed with RTK rarefaction, the Chao1 estimator, and Recon v2.1 estimates of unobserved clonotypes. Generation probabilities for all TCRbeta clonotypes obtained by the gDNA method from a handful of donors were computed using OLGA. The immuneACCESS repertoire file appears here via TCRdb, limited to in-frame rearrangements. These files lack a portion of the clones; in checked studies, under half of the deficit traces to unresolved V genes, and the cause of the others is not known. Clone size and the V and J calls come from that table; the DNA yielded D and trimming. The sample contains about 2,200,000 clones, approximately 94% of them found a single time. Of the sample, more than 1.5% is held by the ten largest clones.

Study-level results and caveats: Compared with non-shared clonotypes, the clonotypes found in all four sorted-subset donors had higher generation probabilities. Even with the large sequencing depth, rarefaction of the sorted-subset datasets indicated that sequencing was incomplete. Approximately 5% of naive CD4, around 4% of naive CD8, approximately 2% of memory CD4, and about 0.4% of memory CD8 clonotypes were shared across a few donors. Based on pairwise subsampling, the degree of clonotype sharing among donors was expected to be affected by sequencing depth. Estimated clonotype richness was generally larger for naive than for memory subsets. Because the study included only a small number of donors, the genetic and exposure-history diversity represented was limited. Sampling was restricted to blood, and TCR repertoires in tissues likely differ from the TCR repertoires found in blood.

The sequenced sample consisted of naive CD8+ T cells from PBMCs. The cell subset or site tag for this specimen amounts to: CD45RA+CCR7+. Here the chain combines TRBV27 and TRBJ2-7, with a tentative D gene TRBD2 over 5 matching bases. The receptor was isolated from a man between 18 and 29 years old in good health. Some clones in this sample may be carry-over from other donors' samples. In nucleotides, the sequence is TGTGCCAGCAGTTTACCCGCGGTGGGGAGCGGCTCTCTCGAGCAGTACTTC. Its product reads: CASSLPAVGSGSLEQYF.